This TCR beta chain came from a study of T cell repertoires in cytomegalovirus infection. Background on the study: Both a matching HLA type and CMV infection were indicated by public TCR beta signatures.

TCRdb used MiXCR to reprocess the reads, holding one entry per CDR3 protein. The sample records around 300,000 distinct CDR3 sequences, around 20% being singletons. Overall study results and limits: The study identified carriers of CMV plus the relevant HLA from cumulative public TCR beta family frequency. CMV-specific TCR beta clonotypes restricted by HLA-C dominated the ex vivo response.

Germline-derived CDR1 and CDR2 are SEHNR and FQNEAQ (reference sequence). The ends were cut back, 5 bases at V and 1 base at J, with 17 bases in the middle. The CDR3 has 16 residues. As for this clonotype: What it recognizes is unknown.

The starting material was cultured PBMCs, obtained from culture after CMV antigen stimulation. The clonotype originates from a human donor in good health (CMV status not recorded). Some clones in this sample may be carry-over from other donors' samples. The chain carries TRBV7-9 and TRBJ1-2; TRBD1 might be the D (5 bases). The CDR3 DNA sequence: TGTGCCAGCAGCCCCTATTCGACAGCAATTAACTATGGCTACACCTTC. This gives the protein CASSPYSTAINYGYTF.